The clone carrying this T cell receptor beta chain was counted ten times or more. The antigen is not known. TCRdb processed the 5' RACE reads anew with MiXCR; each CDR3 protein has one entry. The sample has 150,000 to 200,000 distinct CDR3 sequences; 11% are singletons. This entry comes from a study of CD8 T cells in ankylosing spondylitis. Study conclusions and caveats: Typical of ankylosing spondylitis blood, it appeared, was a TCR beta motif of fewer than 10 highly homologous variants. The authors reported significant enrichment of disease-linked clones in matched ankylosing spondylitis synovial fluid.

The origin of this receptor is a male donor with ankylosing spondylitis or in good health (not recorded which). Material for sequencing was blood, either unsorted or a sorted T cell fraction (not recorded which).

The CDR3 protein is CAVAIAGEGETQYF. Here the CDR3 DNA reads TGTGCCGTCGCCATAGCGGGTGAGGGGGAGACCCAGTACTTC. This sequence joins TRBV10-3 and TRBJ2-5; TRBD2 matches 7 bases. The germline gives CDR1 ENHRY, CDR2 SYGVKD. The CDR3 contains 14 residues. Losses at the gene ends were 11 bases for V and 5 bases for J; bases not matched to a gene: 14.